This T cell receptor beta chain appears in the sequencing data of a study of blood T cell repertoires in COVID-19 (dated by TCRdb to about 2020). Describing the broader study: Samples from collaborators originated in the United States, Italy and Spain and spanned both the acute and convalescent phases of COVID-19. The material from the prospective study consisted of cDNA or gDNA derived from T cells, B-cell-depleted T cells, or PBMCs. Subjects who had been exposed to COVID-19, were actively infected with it, or had recovered from it provided the deeply sampled blood TCRbeta repertoires that made up the dataset. The repertoires were released in a freely available public database intended as a resource for research on the immune response to SARS-CoV-2. Samples were obtained from the ongoing ImmuneRACE study (first 160 participants) and from 1,000 to 1,500 subjects provided by 6 global collaborators. The sample metadata nearly always contained a de-identified subject ID, COVID-19 status, age in years and sex. HLA class I and class II types, where available, came from metadata supplied by the sample provider rather than from assay-based typing.

Reading from cysteine to phenylalanine, the CDR3 counts 12 amino acids. This entry keeps only the CDR3 DNA: 36 bases, framed from base 1. Sequences SEHNR (CDR1) and FQNEAQ (CDR2) are obtained from the germline V gene (reference sequence). A distance of 11 bases separates the germline ends of V and J, which lose 7 bases and 6 bases respectively. Whole blood was collected in K2EDTA tubes by collaborating institutions according to the institutions' own protocols. Collaborator samples were shipped for TCRbeta analysis as frozen whole blood, isolated PBMCs, or DNA extracted from either sample type. The study at large found these results: The quantity of clinical and demographic metadata differed by source and by participant and was supplied without curation.

The immunoSEQ Assay, a bias-controlled multiplex PCR, was used to amplify TCRbeta CDR3 regions from genomic DNA. As for the original processing: Within the assay, amplification of reference gene primers was used to estimate how many nucleated cells each sample contained. To quantify the absolute abundance of each unique TCRbeta CDR3 rearrangement, sequence reads were collapsed and filtered. For each sample, productive Simpson clonality was calculated by taking the square root of Simpson's diversity index across productive rearrangements. The table was pulled from immuneACCESS by TCRdb, which kept in-frame rearrangements only. Such tables lose some clones; where checked, under half of the loss comes from unresolved V genes, and the rest has no known cause. The V and J calls and clone size are taken from that table; D and trimming were inferred from the DNA. The table for this sample lists about 64,000 clones; 82% of them were counted only once. The top ten constitute over 9.5% of the sample.

Regarding this clone: Its antigen specificity is not known. Nothing much larger sits one base from this clone, and base qualities are not available.

The rearranged segments are TRBV7-9 and TRBJ2-3; 5 matching bases give a weak D call of TRBD2. The specimen sequenced was peripheral blood. This receptor was obtained from a human donor in a cohort sampled during active COVID-19. The sequenced DNA: TGTGCCAGCACCAGGACTTCGGATACGCAGTATTTT. Its protein reads: CASTRTSDTQYF. Extended through the reference TRBV7-9 and TRBJ2-3 proteins, this CDR3 yields the full variable domain: DTGVSQNPRHKITKRGQNVTFRCDPISEHNRLYWYRQTLGQGPEFLTYFQNEAQLEKSRLLSDRFSAERPKGSFSTLEIQRTEQGDSAMYLCASTRTSDTQYFGPGTRLTVL.